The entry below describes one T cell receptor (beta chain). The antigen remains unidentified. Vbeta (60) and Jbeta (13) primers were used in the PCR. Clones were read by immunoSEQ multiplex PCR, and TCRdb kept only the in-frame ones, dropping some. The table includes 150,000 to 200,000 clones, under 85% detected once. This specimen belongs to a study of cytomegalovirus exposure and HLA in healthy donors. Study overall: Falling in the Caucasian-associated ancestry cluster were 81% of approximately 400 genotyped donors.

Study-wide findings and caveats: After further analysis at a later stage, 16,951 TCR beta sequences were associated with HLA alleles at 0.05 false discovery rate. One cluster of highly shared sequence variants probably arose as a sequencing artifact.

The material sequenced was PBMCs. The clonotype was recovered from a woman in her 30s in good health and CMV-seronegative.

This CDR3 is CATSAPGQALNTIYF. CDR3 bases: TGTGCCACCAGCGCTCCGGGACAAGCCTTAAACACCATATATTTT. The V call is TRBV15, the J call TRBJ1-3; weak D call: TRBD1 (6 bases). The CDR3 has 15 amino acids. Germline V gene data show CDR1 as LNHNV and CDR2 as YYDKDF (reference sequence). Deletions cut 5 bases from V and 6 bases from J, with 17 bases between.